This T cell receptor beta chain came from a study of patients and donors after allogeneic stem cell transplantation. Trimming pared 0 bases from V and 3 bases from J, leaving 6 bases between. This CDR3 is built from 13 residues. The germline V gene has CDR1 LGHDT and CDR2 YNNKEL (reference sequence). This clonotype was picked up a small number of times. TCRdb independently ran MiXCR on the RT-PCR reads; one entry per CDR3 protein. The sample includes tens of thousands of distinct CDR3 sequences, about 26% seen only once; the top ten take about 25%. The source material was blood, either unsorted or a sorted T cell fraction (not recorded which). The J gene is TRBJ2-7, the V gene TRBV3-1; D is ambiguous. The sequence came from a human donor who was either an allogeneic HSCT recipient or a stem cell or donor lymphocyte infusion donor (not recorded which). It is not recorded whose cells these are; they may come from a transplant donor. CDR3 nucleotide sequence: TGTGCCAGCAGCCAAGAACTGGACTACGAGCAGTACTTC. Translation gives CASSQELDYEQYF.